This T cell receptor beta chain was recovered during a study of cytotoxic CD8 clonotypes in ibrutinib-treated CLL. The method was immunoSEQ multiplex PCR; TCRdb's version includes in-frame clones alone and lacks a portion of them. The table has 70,000 to 85,000 clones, around 81% seen once. The CDR3 totals 13 residues. Germline loops: CDR1 SQVTM, CDR2 ANQGSEA. V lost 7 bases to trimming and J lost 1 base, with 13 bases between them. The chain links TRBV29-1 to TRBJ1-1, with D possibly TRBD1 on 5 matching bases. The material was PBMCs, obtained at disease progression, from a patient treated with ibrutinib. This TCR was recovered from a human donor with chronic lymphocytic leukemia. This CDR3 reads CSARARENTEAFF. The CDR3 DNA reads TGCAGCGCCAGGGCCCGGGAGAACACTGAAGCTTTCTTT. The full variable domain, with the rest looked up from reference TRBV29-1 and TRBJ1-1, is SAVISQKPSRDICQRGTSLTIQCQVDSQVTMMFWYRQQPGQSLTLIATANQGSEATYESGFVIDKFPISRPNLTFSTLTVSNMSPEDSSIYLCSARARENTEAFFGQGTRLTVV.